The clone carrying this T cell receptor beta chain was observed at least ten times. This entry comes from a study of shared clonotypes between healthy human individuals. Sequencing was performed with immunoSEQ multiplex PCR; in TCRdb, only in-frame clones are kept and a portion is missing. The sample carries more than 550,000 clones, roughly two thirds recorded once. What was sequenced was memory CD4+ T cells sorted from blood. Subset indicated: CD45RA-negative fraction. The sequence was collected from a woman aged 30 to 39 in good health.

The CDR3 coding sequence is TGTGCCAGCCAAAATGCAGGTAGCTATGGCTACACCTTC. Residues: CASQNAGSYGYTF. V is TRBV25-1 and J is TRBJ1-2; D is uncertain. The length of the CDR3 is 13 residues. Between the trimmed V and J ends, which lost 8 bases and 4 bases, there was a span of 14 bases. Germline values: CDR1 MGHDK, CDR2 SYGVNS.